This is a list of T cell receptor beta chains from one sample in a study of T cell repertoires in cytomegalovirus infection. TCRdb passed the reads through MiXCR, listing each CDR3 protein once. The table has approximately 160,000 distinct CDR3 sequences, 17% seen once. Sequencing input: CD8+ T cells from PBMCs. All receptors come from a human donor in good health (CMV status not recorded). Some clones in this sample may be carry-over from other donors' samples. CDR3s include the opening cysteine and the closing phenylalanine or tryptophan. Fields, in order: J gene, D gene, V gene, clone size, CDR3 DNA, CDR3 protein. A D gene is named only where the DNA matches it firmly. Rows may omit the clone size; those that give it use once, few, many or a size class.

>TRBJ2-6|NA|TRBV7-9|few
TGTGCCAGCGAGAATACGAGGGGGGCTCTGCTAAACGTCCTGACTTTC
CASENTRGALLNVLTF
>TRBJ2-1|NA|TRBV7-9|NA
TGTGCCAGCAGCAGGACAGGAGGGAATGAGCAGTTCTTC
CASSRTGGNEQFF
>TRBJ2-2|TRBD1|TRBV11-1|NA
TGTGCCAGCAGCACGGGACAGGGGCTCAGAACCGGGGAGCTGTTTTTT
CASSTGQGLRTGELFF
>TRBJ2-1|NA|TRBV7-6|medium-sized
TGTGCCAGCAGCTTAAGGGGGGATTCCTACAATGAGCAGTTCTTC
CASSLRGDSYNEQFF
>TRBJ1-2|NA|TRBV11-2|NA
TGTGCCAGCAGCTTAGAGTGGACGGACTATGGCTACACCTTC
CASSLEWTDYGYTF
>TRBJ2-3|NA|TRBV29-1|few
TGCAGCGTGACGGATCGGGCGGATACGCAGTATTTT
CSVTDRADTQYF
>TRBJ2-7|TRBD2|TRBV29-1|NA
TGCAGCGTTGAAGTAGTCGGGACTAGCGAGAGCTACGAGCAGTACTTC
CSVEVVGTSESYEQYF
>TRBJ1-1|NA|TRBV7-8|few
TGTGCCAGCAGCTTACTTAAGAGGAACACTGAAGCTTTCTTT
CASSLLKRNTEAFF
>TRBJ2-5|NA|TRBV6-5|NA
TGTGCCAGCAGTCCCCGAGGGCCAAACGGGGACCAGTACTTC
CASSPRGPNGDQYF
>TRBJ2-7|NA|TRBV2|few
TGTGCCAGCAGTGTCCCCAGCGAGGAGTACTTC
CASSVPSEEYF
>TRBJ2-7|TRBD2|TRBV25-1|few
TGTGCCAGCAGTGAATGGAGAGGTATCAGCGGGAGGCCGACTGTCTCCTACGAGCAGTACTTC
CASSEWRGISGRPTVSYEQYF
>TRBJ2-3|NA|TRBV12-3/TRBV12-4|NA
TGTGCCAGCAGTTTTGGTGGGCGATTGCAGGTGGCAGATACGCAGTATTTT
CASSFGGRLQVADTQYF
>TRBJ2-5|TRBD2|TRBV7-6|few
TGTGCCAGCAGCTTTGGCGTGGCGTTGGCGGGAGGGGAAGAGACCCAGTACTTC
CASSFGVALAGGEETQYF
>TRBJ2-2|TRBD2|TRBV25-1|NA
TGTGCCAGCCACGGGGGGATCGGCTCCGGGGAGCTGTTTTTT
CASHGGIGSGELFF
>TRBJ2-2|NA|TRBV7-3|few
TGTGCCAGCAGCGCGACGACAGGAAACACCGGGGAGCTGTTTTTT
CASSATTGNTGELFF
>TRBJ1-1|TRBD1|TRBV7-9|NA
TGTGCCAGCAGCGAAGCGGGACAGGGCACTGAAGCTTTCTTT
CASSEAGQGTEAFF
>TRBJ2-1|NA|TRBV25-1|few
TGTGCCAGCAGGACCTGGGACAATGAGCAGTTCTTC
CASRTWDNEQFF
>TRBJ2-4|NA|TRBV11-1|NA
TGTGCCAGCAGCTCGGGGAAAAAGACGGGACACTACTTC
CASSSGKKTGHYF
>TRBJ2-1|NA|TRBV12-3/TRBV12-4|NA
TGTGCCAGCAGTCAACAGGCTTACAATGAGCAGTTCTTC
CASSQQAYNEQFF
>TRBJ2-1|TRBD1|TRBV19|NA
TGTGCCAGTAGTATGGACAGGGTTTCTAACAATGAGCAGTTCTTC
CASSMDRVSNNEQFF
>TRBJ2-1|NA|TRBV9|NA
TGTGCCAGCAGCGTAGGTGGGACGGTATACAATGAGCAGTTCTTC
CASSVGGTVYNEQFF
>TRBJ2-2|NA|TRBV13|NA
TGTGCCAGCAGCCAGCGAGCGAACACCGGGGAGCTGTTTTTT
CASSQRANTGELFF
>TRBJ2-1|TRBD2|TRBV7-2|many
TGTGCCAGCAGCTGGCCTAGCGGAGAGCAGTTCTTC
CASSWPSGEQFF
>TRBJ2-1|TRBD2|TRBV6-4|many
TGTGCCAGCAGTGACTCGGCTAGCGGGAGCAATGAGCAGTTCTTC
CASSDSASGSNEQFF
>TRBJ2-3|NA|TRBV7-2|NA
TGTGCCAGCAGCTTAGTTGAAGGGTTCGCGGAATGGGGAGATACGCAGTATTTT
CASSLVEGFAEWGDTQYF
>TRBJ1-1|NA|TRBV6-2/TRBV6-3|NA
TGTGCCAGCAGTTACGCTTTGACAGGGAACACTGAAGCTTTCTTT
CASSYALTGNTEAFF
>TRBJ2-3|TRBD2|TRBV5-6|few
TGTGCCAGCAGCCTCGGCCCCATTAGCGGGGGGGACACAGATACGCAGTATTTT
CASSLGPISGGDTDTQYF
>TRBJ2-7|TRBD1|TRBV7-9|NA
TGTGCCACCCAACCGGGACAGAGGGGCGAGCAGTACTTC
CATQPGQRGEQYF
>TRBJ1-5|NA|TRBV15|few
TGTGCCACCAGCAGAGGTCGGAGTAGCAATCAGCCCCAGCATTTT
CATSRGRSSNQPQHF
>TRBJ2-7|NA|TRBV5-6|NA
TGTGCCAGCAGCCGACCACTAACGCACGAGCAGTACTTC
CASSRPLTHEQYF
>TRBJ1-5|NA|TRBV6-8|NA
TGTGCCAGCAGTTACGACGGAAATCAGCCCCAGCATTTT
CASSYDGNQPQHF
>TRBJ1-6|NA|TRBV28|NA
TGTGCCAGCAGTCAGGGGTCCTATAATTCACCCCTCCACTTT
CASSQGSYNSPLHF
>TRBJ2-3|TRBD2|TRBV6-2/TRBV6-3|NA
TGTGCCTCCTCGGGACTAGCGGGAGTCGGGCTCACAGATACGCAGTATTTT
CASSGLAGVGLTDTQYF
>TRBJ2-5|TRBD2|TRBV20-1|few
TGCAGTGCTAGAACCCCACTAGCGACCCAAGAGACCCAGTACTTC
CSARTPLATQETQYF
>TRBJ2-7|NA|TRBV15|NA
TGTGCCACCAGCAGAGATCGGGAAGTTTACGAGCAGTACTTC
CATSRDREVYEQYF
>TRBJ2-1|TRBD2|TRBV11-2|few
TGTGCCAGCAGCCAATATTCGGGGGGGAATGAGCAGTTCTTC
CASSQYSGGNEQFF
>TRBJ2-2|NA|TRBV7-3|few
TGTGCCAGCAGCCCTTACGGGACTGTTAACACCGGGGAGCTGTTTTTT
CASSPYGTVNTGELFF
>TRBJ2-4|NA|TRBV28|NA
TGTGCCAGCAGCTCAAGTCAGGTTCCCCCTCAAAACATTCAGTACTTC
CASSSSQVPPQNIQYF
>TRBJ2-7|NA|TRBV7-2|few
TGTGCCAGCAGCTTAGAACTAGCCTTCACCTCCGAGCAGTACTTC
CASSLELAFTSEQYF
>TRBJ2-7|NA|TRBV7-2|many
TGTGCCAGCAGCTCTCCTTACGAGCAGTACTTC
CASSSPYEQYF
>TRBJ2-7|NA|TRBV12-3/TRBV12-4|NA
TGTGCCAGCAGTTTAATGGAGTGGGACCACGAGCAGTACTTC
CASSLMEWDHEQYF
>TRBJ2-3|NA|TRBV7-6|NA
TGTGCCAGCAGCACGGGCCCCGTGGATACGCAGTATTTT
CASSTGPVDTQYF
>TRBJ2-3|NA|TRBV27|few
TGTGCCAGCAGTTTGTATACGACAGATACGCAGTATTTT
CASSLYTTDTQYF
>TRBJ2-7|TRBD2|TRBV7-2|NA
TGTGCCAGCAGCTCTAGCGGGGGGCTAAGGGAGCAGTACTTC
CASSSSGGLREQYF
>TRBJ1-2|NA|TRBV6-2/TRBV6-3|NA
TGTGCCAGCAGTTATGGGGTACCCTATGGCTACACCTTC
CASSYGVPYGYTF
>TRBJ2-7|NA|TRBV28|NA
TGTGCCAGCAGTTTGGGCCAGGCCCTCTACGAGCAGTACTTC
CASSLGQALYEQYF